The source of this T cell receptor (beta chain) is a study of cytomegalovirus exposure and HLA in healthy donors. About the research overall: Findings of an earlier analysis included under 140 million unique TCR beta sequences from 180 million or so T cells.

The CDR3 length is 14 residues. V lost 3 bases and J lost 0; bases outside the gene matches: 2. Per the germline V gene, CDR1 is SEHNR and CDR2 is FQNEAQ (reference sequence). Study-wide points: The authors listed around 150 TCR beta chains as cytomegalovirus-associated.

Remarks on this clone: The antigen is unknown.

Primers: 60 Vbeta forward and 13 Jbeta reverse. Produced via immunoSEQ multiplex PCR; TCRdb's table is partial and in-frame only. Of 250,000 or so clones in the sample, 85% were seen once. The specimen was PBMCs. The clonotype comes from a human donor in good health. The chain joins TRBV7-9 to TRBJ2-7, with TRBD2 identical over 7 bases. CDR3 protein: CASSLGGISYEQYF. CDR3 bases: TGTGCCAGCAGCTTGGGAGGGATCTCCTACGAGCAGTACTTC. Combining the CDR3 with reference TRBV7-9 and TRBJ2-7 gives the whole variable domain DTGVSQNPRHKITKRGQNVTFRCDPISEHNRLYWYRQTLGQGPEFLTYFQNEAQLEKSRLLSDRFSAERPKGSFSTLEIQRTEQGDSAMYLCASSLGGISYEQYFGPGTRLTVT.